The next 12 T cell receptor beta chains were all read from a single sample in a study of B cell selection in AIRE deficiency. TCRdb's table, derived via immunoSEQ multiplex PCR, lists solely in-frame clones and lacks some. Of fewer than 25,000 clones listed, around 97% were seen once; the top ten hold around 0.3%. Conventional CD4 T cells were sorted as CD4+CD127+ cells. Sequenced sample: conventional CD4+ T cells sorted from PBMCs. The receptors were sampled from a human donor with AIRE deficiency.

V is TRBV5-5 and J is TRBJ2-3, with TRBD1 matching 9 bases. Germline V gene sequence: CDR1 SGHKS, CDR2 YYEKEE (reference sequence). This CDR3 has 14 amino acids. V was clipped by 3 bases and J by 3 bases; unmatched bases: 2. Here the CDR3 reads CASSWDRATDTQYF. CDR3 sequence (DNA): TGTGCCAGCAGCTGGGACAGGGCGACAGATACGCAGTATTTT.

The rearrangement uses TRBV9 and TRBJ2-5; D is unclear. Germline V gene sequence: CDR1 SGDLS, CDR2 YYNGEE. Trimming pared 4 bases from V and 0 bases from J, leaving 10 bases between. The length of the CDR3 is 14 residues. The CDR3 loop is CASSKAGNQETQYF. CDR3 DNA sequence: TGTGCCAGCAGCAAAGCCGGAAACCAAGAGACCCAGTACTTC.

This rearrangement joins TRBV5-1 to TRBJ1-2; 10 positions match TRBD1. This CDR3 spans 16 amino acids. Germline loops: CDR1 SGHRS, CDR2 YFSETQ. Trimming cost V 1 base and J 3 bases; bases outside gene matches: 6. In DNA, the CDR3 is TGCGCCAGCAGCTTGCTCTCGGGACAGGGGCACTATGGCTACACCTTC. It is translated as CASSLLSGQGHYGYTF.

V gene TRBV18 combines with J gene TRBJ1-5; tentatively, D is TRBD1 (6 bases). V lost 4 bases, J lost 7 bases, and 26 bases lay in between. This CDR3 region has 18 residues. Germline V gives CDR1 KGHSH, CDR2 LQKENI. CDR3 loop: CASSRYNLGGGSGQPQHF. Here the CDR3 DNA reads TGTGCCAGCTCACGCTATAACCTTGGCGGGGGCTCGGGGCAGCCCCAGCATTTT.

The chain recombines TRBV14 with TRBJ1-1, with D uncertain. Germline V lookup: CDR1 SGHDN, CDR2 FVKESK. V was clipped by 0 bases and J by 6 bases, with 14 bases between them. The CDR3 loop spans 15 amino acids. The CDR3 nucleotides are TGTGCCAGCAGCCAAGATTGGGGAGGGAGCCCTGAAGCTTTCTTT. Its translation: CASSQDWGGSPEAFF.

The DNA for the CDR3 is TGTGCCAGCAGCCCGTGGACAGGGGGCCGTAATGGCTACACCTTC. It translates to CASSPWTGGRNGYTF. This chain connects TRBV9 to TRBJ1-2; 11 nucleotides line up with TRBD1. V lost 4 bases and J lost 6; bases outside the gene matches: 8. Per the germline V gene, CDR1 is SGDLS and CDR2 is YYNGEE. The CDR3 sequence is 15 residues long.

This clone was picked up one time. The CDR3 sequence is CASSLARQGKQYF. CDR3 sequence (DNA): TGTGCCAGCAGCTTGGCGAGACAGGGGAAGCAGTACTTC. This chain connects TRBV5-4 to TRBJ2-7, with 8 bases fitting TRBD1. This CDR3 has 13 residues. Trimming took 0 bases from V and 8 from J; bases not matched to a gene: 4. CDR1 and CDR2 from the germline V gene are SGHNT and YYREEE (reference sequence).

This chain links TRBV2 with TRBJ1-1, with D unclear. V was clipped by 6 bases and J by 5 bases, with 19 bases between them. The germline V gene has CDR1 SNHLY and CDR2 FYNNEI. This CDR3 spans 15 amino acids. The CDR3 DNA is TGTGCCAGCAGCTCTAAGACCCATTTTCTGACTGAAGCTTTCTTT. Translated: CASSSKTHFLTEAFF. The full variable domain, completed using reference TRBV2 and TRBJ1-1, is EPEVTQTPSHQVTQMGQEVILRCVPISNHLYFYWYRQILGQKVEFLVSFYNNEISEKSEIFDDQFSVERPDGSNFTLKIRSTKLEDSAMYFCASSSKTHFLTEAFFGQGTRLTVV.

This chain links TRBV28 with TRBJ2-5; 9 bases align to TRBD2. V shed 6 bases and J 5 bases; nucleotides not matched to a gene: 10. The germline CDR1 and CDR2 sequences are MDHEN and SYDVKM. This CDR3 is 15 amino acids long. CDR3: CASRGGGVSSETQYF. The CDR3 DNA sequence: TGTGCCAGCAGGGGCGGGGGGGTGTCATCCGAGACCCAGTACTTC.

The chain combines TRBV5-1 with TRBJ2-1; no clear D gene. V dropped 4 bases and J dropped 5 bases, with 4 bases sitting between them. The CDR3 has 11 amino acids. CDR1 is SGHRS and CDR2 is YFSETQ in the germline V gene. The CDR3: CASSHDNEQFF. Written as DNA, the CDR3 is TGCGCCAGCAGCCACGACAATGAGCAGTTCTTC.

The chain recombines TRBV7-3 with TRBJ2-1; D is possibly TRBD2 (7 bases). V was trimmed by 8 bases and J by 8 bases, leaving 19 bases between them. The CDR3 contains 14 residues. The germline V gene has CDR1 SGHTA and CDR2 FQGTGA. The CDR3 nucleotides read TGTGCCAGCCGTAAACAAGGGGGGGAGGATGAGCAGTTCTTC. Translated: CASRKQGGEDEQFF.

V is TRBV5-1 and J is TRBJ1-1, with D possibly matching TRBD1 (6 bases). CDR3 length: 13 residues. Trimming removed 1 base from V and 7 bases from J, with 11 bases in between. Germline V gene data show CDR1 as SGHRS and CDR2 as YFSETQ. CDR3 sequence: CASSLQGTHEAFF. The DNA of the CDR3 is TGCGCCAGCAGCTTGCAGGGGACCCATGAAGCTTTCTTT.